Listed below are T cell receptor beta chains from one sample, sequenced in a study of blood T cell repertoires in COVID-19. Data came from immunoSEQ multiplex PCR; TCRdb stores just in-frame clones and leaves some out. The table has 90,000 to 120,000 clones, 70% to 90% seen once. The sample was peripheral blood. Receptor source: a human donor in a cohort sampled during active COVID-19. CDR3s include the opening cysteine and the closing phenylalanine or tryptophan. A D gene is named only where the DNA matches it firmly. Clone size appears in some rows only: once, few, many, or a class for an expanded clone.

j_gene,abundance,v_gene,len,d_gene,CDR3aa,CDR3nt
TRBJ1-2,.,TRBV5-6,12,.,CASAPGHPPGTF,TGTGCCAGCGCACCGGGACATCCTCCCGGCACCTTC
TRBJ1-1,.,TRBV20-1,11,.,CSAQGSTEAFF,TGCAGTGCCCAGGGGAGTACTGAAGCTTTCTTT
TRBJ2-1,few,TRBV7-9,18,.,CASSSLKRVGSTSNEQFF,TGTGCCAGCAGCTCCTTAAAGCGAGTGGGGTCCACTAGCAATGAGCAGTTCTTC
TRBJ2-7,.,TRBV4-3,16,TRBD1,CASSQDQGDSSYEQYF,TGCGCCAGCAGCCAAGATCAGGGGGACAGCTCCTACGAGCAGTACTTC
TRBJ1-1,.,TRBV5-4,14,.,CASNLATGNTEAFF,TGTGCCAGCAACCTAGCTACGGGGAACACTGAAGCTTTCTTT
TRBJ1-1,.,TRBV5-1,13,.,CASSLVADTEAFF,TGCGCCAGCAGCTTGGTAGCTGACACTGAAGCTTTCTTT
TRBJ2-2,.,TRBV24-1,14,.,CATSRQGNTGELFF,TGTGCCACCAGTCGGCAGGGGAACACCGGGGAGCTGTTTTTT
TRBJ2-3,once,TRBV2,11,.,CASQETDTQYF,TGTGCCAGCCAGGAAACAGATACGCAGTATTTT
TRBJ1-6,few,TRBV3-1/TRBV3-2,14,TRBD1,CASSQGQGLSPLHF,TGTGCCAGCAGCCAGGGACAGGGACTATCACCCCTCCACTTT
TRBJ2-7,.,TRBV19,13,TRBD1,CASRKQGVYEQYF,TGTGCCAGTAGAAAACAGGGGGTCTACGAGCAGTACTTC
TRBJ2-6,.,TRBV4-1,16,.,CASSQGRVSGANVLTF,TGCGCCAGCAGCCAAGGAAGAGTCTCTGGGGCCAACGTCCTGACTTTC